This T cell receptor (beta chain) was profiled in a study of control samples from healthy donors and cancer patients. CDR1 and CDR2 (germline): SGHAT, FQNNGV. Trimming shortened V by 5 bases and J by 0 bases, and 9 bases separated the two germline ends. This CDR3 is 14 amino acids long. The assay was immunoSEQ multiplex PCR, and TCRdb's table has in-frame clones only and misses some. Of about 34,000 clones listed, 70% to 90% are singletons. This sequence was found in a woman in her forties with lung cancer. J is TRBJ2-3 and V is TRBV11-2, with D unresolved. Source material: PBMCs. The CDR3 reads CASSLGTSTDTQYF. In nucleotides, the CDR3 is TGTGCCAGCAGCCTAGGTACTAGCACAGATACGCAGTATTTT.